This T cell receptor beta chain originates from a study of blood T cell repertoires in COVID-19. On the study more broadly: The United States, Italy and Spain supplied acute and convalescent COVID-19 samples. PBMCs, B-cell-depleted T cells, or T cells were the source of the cDNA or gDNA that made up the material.

Authors' methods: From reference gene primer amplification, estimates of nucleated cell counts were derived. Clones were read by immunoSEQ multiplex PCR, and TCRdb kept only the in-frame ones, dropping some. V and J calls plus clone size are reproduced from that table; the DNA served to infer D and trimming. In the table there are about 270,000 clones, approximately 86% of which are singletons. Seattle researchers signed up patients amid active infection and tracked them longitudinally. The CDR3 is 11 residues long. V gave up 8 bases and J gave up 2 bases, with 6 bases separating them. Germline CDR1 and CDR2: LNHDA and SQIVND (reference sequence).

The TCR was taken from a woman between 70 and 85 years old with COVID-19, enrolled during active disease. V is TRBV19 and J is TRBJ1-1; a weak D match, TRBD1 (5 bases). Sequencing was carried out using peripheral blood. Written as DNA, the CDR3 is TGTGCCAGTGGGGCTAACACTGAAGCTTTCTTT. Protein: CASGANTEAFF.